This TCR beta chain derives from a study of T cell responses to AZD1222 COVID-19 vaccine. Produced via immunoSEQ multiplex PCR; TCRdb's table is partial and in-frame only. The sample records roughly 100,000 clones, 80% to 90% being singletons. The germline V gene encodes CDR1 SGHVS and CDR2 FQNEAQ. Trimming cost V 0 bases and J 5 bases, with 8 bases left between them. CDR3 length: 14 amino acids. The receptor was derived from an adult in good health. The starting material was peripheral blood, obtained on day 0 of AZD1222 vaccination. The chain is built from TRBV7-8 and TRBJ1-5, with D possibly being TRBD1 (5 bases). As DNA, the CDR3 is TGTGCCAGCAGCTTAGCCCGGGGCGATCAGCCCCAGCATTTT. Residues: CASSLARGDQPQHF.